The clone carrying this TCR beta chain was observed once. As yet, its antigen is unknown. This entry belongs to a study of lymphopenia after photon versus proton radiotherapy. Study-level findings and limits: Post-nadir diversity loss with photons came from oligoclonal expansion, particularly CD8+ Temra cells. Only patients who died were analyzed for survival; proton advantage is unproven. Post-nadir TCR diversity decline inversely tracked overall survival among those who died. Relative stability marked proton patients; photon patients lost diversity and naive cells.

The V end lost 1 base, the J end lost 8 bases, and 11 bases lay between the germline ends. Germline CDR1 is SNHLY and CDR2 is FYNNEI. This CDR3 has 13 amino acids. Method: immunoSEQ multiplex PCR; TCRdb's copy keeps in-frame clones and lacks some. The sample has 52,000 or so clones, about 92% seen once. Source: peripheral blood, taken from a patient treated with photon-based radiotherapy. This sequence originates from a woman in her forties with cholangiocarcinoma. The rearrangement links TRBV2 to TRBJ1-2; TRBD1 might be the D (5 bases). The DNA for the CDR3 is TGTGCCAGCAGTGAAGTACGGGGGGAAGGCTACACCTTC. Its protein is CASSEVRGEGYTF.